The 7 T cell receptor beta chains reported below all come from one sample, sequenced in a study of tissue T cells after allogeneic stem cell transplantation (dated by TCRdb to the early 2020s). The time point label for this specimen denotes: mouse harvest day 7 after allogeneic transplant. Each mouse graft consisted of 10^7 T-cell-depleted bone marrow cells plus 10^6 splenic CD5+ T cells and was given by tail vein injection. Libraries were prepared through the immunoSEQ multiplex PCR assay. Imported from immuneACCESS, the table was reduced by TCRdb to in-frame sequences with V and J called. These copies leave out some clones; in studies compared against another copy, an unresolved V gene accounts for under half, and the cause of the remainder is not known. This sample has some 5,000 clones in its table, and roughly half of those were observed once. Jointly, the top ten make up approximately 7% of the sample.

The source material was gut tissue. These TCRs come from a female BALB/c mouse given C57BL/6 T cells with graft-versus-host disease after an allogeneic hematopoietic cell transplant.

In its sample, this clone is large. Gene labels here are mouse ones. The read ends 1 residue before the CDR3 terminus; that terminus is restored from the germline J gene. The V and J genes are TRBV19 and TRBJ2-7; D is undetermined. The V gene's germline CDR1 is FNHDT and CDR2 SITEND (reference sequence). CDR3 size: 12 residues. V gave up 1 base and J gave up 3 bases, with 5 bases separating them. Incomplete CDR3 DNA: TGTGCCAGCAGTATATCCGGCTATGAACAGTAC. Translation: CASSISGYEQY. In full, the CDR3 reads CASSISGYEQYF.

On this clone: Genes and germline are mouse. The read terminates 1 residue before the CDR3 end, so the remaining end is supplied by the germline J gene. The chain recombines TRBV26 with TRBJ1-6; weak D call: TRBD1 (6 bases). TRBJ1-6 counts as an open reading frame of uncertain function. Trimming stripped 3 bases from V and 5 bases from J, with 8 bases between. Per the germline V gene, CDR1 is KGHPV and CDR2 is FQNQEV (reference sequence). The CDR3 loop spans 14 amino acids. This chain's CDR3 is CASSLGTHNSPLYF. The CDR3 bases that were read are TGTGCCAGCAGTCTCGGGACACATAATTCGCCCCTCTAC.

On this clone: Gene labels here are mouse ones. The read ends 1 residue early relative to the CDR3; the germline J gene fills the gap. The rearrangement uses TRBV13-3 and TRBJ1-1, with D possibly being TRBD1 (6 bases). Germline V gene sequence: CDR1 NNHDY, CDR2 SYVADS. Trimming cost V 3 bases and J 0 bases, with 9 bases left between them. This CDR3 contains 14 residues. CDR3 region: CASSGQVANTEVFF. CDR3 DNA, as far as it was read: TGTGCCAGCAGTGGACAGGTTGCAAACACAGAAGTCTTC.

With regard to this clone: The germline and genes are mouse ones. With the read ending 1 residue before the CDR3 end, the germline J gene is used to fill in that end. This chain connects TRBV26 to TRBJ1-3; tentatively, D is TRBD1 (5 bases). Germline V CDR1 and CDR2: KGHPV, FQNQEV (reference sequence). The germline V and J ends were trimmed by 4 bases and 0 bases, with 7 bases remaining between them. CDR3 size: 14 residues. The CDR3 bases that were read are TGTGCCAGCAGTCAGGGGAATTCTGGAAATACGCTCTAT. Encoded protein: CASSQGNSGNTLY. The whole CDR3 is CASSQGNSGNTLYF.

This clone was seen a handful of times. Any gene name here is a mouse gene name. The read finishes 1 residue shy of the CDR3 end, and the germline J gene is used to complete it. The chain joins TRBV26 to TRBJ1-6; TRBD1 might be the D (5 bases). TRBJ1-6 qualifies as an ORF whose function is uncertain. This CDR3 is built from 15 residues. V gave up 2 bases and J gave up 7 bases, with 12 bases separating them. Germline V gene sequence: CDR1 KGHPV, CDR2 FQNQEV (reference sequence). The CDR3 here is CASSLQQGGNSPLYF. The covered CDR3 bases are TGTGCCAGCAGTCTGCAGCAGGGAGGGAATTCGCCCCTCTAC.

On this clone: The genes are named according to mouse. The CDR3 end falls 1 residue outside the read, so it is completed with the germline J gene. J is TRBJ1-3 and V is TRBV26; no clear D. V lost 4 bases, J lost 0 bases, and 7 bases lay in between. The CDR3 has 14 residues. Germline values: CDR1 KGHPV, CDR2 FQNQEV (reference sequence). The CDR3 reads CASSRPASGNTLYF. CDR3 bases read: TGTGCCAGCAGTCGACCGGCTTCTGGAAATACGCTCTAT.

With regard to this clone: Gene names are the mouse ones. The CDR3 end falls 1 residue outside the read, so it is completed with the germline J gene. V and J are TRBV2 and TRBJ2-1; TRBD2 agrees at 9 bases. The trim removed 1 base at V and 3 bases at J, leaving 1 base unmatched. Germline lookup yields CDR1 LGHNA and CDR2 YSYQKL. The CDR3 totals 15 residues. CDR3 bases read: TGTGCCAGCAGCCAAGGACTGGGGGTCTATGCTGAGCAGTTC. It is translated as CASSQGLGVYAEQF. In full, the CDR3 reads CASSQGLGVYAEQFF.